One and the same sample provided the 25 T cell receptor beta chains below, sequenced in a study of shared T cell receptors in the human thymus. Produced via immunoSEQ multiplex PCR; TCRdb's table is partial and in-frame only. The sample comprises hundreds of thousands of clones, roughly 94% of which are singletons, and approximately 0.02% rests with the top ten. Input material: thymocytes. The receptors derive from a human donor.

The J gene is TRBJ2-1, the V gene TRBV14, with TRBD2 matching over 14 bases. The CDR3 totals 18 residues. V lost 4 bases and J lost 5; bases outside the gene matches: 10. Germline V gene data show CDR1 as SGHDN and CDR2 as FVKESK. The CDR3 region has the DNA TGTGCCAGCAGCCTCAGACTAGCGGGAGGGCCTGGGGACAATGAGCAGTTCTTC. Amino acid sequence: CASSLRLAGGPGDNEQFF.

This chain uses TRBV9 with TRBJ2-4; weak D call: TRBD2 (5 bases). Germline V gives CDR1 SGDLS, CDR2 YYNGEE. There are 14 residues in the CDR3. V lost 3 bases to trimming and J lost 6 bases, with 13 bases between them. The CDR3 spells CASSAGLGRNIQYF. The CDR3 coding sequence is TGTGCCAGCAGCGCGGGCTTAGGGAGAAACATTCAGTACTTC.

The CDR3: CAGTVLNTEAFF. CDR3 bases: TGTGCCGGGACGGTCCTGAACACTGAAGCTTTCTTT. The chain uses TRBV2 and TRBJ1-1; D is perhaps TRBD1 (5 bases). Trimming left V 11 bases short and J 0 bases short, with 10 bases between. The CDR3 spans 12 residues. The germline V gene has CDR1 SNHLY and CDR2 FYNNEI.

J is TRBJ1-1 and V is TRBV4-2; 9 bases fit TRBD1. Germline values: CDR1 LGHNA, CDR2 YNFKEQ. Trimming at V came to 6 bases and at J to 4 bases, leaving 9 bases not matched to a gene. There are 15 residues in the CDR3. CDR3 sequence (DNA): TGTGCCAGCAGTCCTCGACAGGGGGAAGGCACTGAAGCTTTCTTT. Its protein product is CASSPRQGEGTEAFF.

The CDR3 DNA is TGCGCCAGCAGCCCGGTGGGACTCTTGACCTACGAGCAGTACTTC. The encoded protein is CASSPVGLLTYEQYF. This chain joins TRBV5-1 and TRBJ2-7; D is perhaps TRBD2 (6 bases). The V gene lost 4 bases and the J gene lost 2 bases, with 16 bases spanning the gap. This CDR3 has 15 amino acids. CDR1 is SGHRS, CDR2 YFSETQ, per germline.

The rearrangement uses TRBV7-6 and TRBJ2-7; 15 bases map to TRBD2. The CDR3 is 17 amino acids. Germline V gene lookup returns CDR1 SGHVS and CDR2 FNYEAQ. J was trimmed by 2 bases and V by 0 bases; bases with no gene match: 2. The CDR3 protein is CASSLAGLAGGPYEQYF. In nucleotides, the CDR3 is TGTGCCAGCAGCTTAGCCGGACTAGCGGGAGGGCCCTACGAGCAGTACTTC.

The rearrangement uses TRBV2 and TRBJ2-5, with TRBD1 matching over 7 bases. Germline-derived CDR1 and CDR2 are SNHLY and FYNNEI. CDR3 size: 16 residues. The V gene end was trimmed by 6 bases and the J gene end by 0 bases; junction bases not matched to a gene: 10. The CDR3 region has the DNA TGTGCCAGCAGCAAGGACAGGTCTTTGTACCAAGAGACCCAGTACTTC. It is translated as CASSKDRSLYQETQYF.

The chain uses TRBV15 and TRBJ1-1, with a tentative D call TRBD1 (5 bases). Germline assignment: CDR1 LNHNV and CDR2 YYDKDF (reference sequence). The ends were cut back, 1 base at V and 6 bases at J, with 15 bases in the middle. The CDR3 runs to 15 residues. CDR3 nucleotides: TGTGCCACCAGCAGAGGGGGGAACAAGAAGGCTGAAGCTTTCTTT. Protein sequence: CATSRGGNKKAEAFF.

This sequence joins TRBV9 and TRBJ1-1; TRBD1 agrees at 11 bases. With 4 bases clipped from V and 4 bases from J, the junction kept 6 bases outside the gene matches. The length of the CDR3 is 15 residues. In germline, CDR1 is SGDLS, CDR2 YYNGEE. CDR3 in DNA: TGTGCCAGCAGCCCTTGGGGACAGGGGGGCACTGAAGCTTTCTTT. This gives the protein CASSPWGQGGTEAFF.

CDR3 nucleotide sequence: TGTGCCAGCAGCCCAGAGGGGCTTGATGAAAAACTGTTTTTT. As protein: CASSPEGLDEKLFF. The chain joins TRBV9 to TRBJ1-4; possibly TRBD1 for D (5 bases). The V end lost 4 bases, the J end lost 6 bases, and 13 bases lay between the germline ends. CDR1 and CDR2 (germline): SGDLS, YYNGEE. The CDR3 runs to 14 residues.

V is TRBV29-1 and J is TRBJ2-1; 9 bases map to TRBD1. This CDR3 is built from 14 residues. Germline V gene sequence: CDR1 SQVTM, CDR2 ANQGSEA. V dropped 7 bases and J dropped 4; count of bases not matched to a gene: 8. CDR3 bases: TGCAGCGCGGAGGCGGACAGGGGATACAATGAGCAGTTCTTC. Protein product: CSAEADRGYNEQFF.

The CDR3 here is CASSESTAINEKLFF. Here the CDR3 DNA reads TGTGCCAGCAGCGAATCGACAGCCATTAATGAAAAACTGTTTTTT. The gene calls are TRBV9 and TRBJ1-4, with D possibly matching TRBD1 (5 bases). CDR3 size: 15 residues. Trimming shortened V by 3 bases and J by 4 bases, and 13 bases separated the two germline ends. CDR1 is SGDLS, CDR2 YYNGEE, per germline.

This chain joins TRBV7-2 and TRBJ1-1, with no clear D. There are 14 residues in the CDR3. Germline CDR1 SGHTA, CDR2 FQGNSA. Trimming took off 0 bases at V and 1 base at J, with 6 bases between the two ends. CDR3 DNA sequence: TGTGCCAGCAGCTTAGCGGACTGGAACACTGAAGCTTTCTTT. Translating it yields CASSLADWNTEAFF.

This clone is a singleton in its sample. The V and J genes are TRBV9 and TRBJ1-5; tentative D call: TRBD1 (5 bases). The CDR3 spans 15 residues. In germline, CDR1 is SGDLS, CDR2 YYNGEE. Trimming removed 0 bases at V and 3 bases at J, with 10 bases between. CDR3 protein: CASSVEGAANQPQHF. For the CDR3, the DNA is TGTGCCAGCAGCGTAGAAGGGGCAGCCAATCAGCCCCAGCATTTT. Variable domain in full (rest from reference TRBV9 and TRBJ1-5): DSGVTQTPKHLITATGQRVTLRCSPRSGDLSVYWYQQSLDQGLQFLIQYYNGEERAKGNILERFSAQQFPDLHSELNLSSLELGDSALYFCASSVEGAANQPQHFGDGTRLSIL.

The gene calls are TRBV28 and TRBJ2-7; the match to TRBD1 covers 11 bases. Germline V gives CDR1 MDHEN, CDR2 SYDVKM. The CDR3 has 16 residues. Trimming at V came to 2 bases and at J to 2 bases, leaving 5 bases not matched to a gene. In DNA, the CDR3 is TGTGCCAGCAGTTTAGCGGCGGGACAGGGGGCCTACGAGCAGTACTTC. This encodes CASSLAAGQGAYEQYF. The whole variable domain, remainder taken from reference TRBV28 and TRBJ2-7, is DVKVTQSSRYLVKRTGEKVFLECVQDMDHENMFWYRQDPGLGLRLIYFSYDVKMKEKGDIPEGYSVSREKKERFSLILESASTNQTSMYLCASSLAAGQGAYEQYFGPGTRLTVT.

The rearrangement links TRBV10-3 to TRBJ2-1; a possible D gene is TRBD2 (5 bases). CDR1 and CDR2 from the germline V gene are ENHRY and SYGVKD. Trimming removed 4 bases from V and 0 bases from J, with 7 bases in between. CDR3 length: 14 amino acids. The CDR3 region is CAISGGSSYNEQFF. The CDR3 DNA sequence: TGTGCCATCAGTGGAGGGAGCTCCTACAATGAGCAGTTCTTC.

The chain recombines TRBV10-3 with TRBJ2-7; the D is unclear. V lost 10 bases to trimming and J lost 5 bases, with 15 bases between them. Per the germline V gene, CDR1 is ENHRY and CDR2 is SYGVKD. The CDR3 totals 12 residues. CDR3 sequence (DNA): TGTGCCAACGCGGAGTCTTTAAACGAGCAGTACTTC. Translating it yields CANAESLNEQYF.

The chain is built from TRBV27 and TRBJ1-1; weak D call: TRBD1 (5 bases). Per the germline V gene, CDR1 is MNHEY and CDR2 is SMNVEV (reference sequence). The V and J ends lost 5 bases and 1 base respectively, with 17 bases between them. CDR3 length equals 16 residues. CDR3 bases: TGTGCCAGCAGTCCACAGGATGAAACAGAGAACACTGAAGCTTTCTTT. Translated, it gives CASSPQDETENTEAFF.

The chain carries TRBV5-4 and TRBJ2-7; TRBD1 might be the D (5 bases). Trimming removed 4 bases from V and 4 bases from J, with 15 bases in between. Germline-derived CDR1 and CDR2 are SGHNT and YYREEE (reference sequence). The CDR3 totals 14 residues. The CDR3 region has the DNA TGTGCCAGCAGCCCGAGGACAAATTTATACGAGCAGTACTTC. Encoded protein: CASSPRTNLYEQYF.

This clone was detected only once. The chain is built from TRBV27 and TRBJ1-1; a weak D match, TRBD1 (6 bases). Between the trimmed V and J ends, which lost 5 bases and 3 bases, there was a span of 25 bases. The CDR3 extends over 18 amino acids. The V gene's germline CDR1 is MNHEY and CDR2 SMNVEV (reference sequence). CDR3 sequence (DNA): TGTGCCAGCAGTCCACGTTCTCCTTACAGGGAATACCACACTGAAGCTTTCTTT. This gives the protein CASSPRSPYREYHTEAFF.

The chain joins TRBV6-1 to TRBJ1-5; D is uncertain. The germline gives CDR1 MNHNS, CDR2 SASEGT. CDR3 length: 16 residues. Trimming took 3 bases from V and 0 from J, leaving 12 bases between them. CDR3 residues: CASSETTYDSNQPQHF. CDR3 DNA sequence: TGTGCCAGCAGTGAGACAACTTACGATAGCAATCAGCCCCAGCATTTT.

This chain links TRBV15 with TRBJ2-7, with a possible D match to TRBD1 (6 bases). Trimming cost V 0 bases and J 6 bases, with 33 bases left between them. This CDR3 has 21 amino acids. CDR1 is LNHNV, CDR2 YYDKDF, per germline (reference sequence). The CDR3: CATSRDGPAGGGLEVCGEQYF. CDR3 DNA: TGTGCCACCAGCAGAGATGGCCCCGCAGGTGGGGGCCTTGAAGTATGTGGCGAGCAGTACTTC.

CDR3 region: CASSCEREGLSNQPQHF. As DNA, the CDR3 is TGTGCCAGCAGTTGCGAGAGGGAAGGTTTGAGCAATCAGCCCCAGCATTTT. The chain is built from TRBV28 and TRBJ1-5, with no clear D. Germline V CDR1 and CDR2: MDHEN, SYDVKM. The V gene lost 4 bases and the J gene lost 1 base, with 17 bases spanning the gap. CDR3 length: 17 residues.

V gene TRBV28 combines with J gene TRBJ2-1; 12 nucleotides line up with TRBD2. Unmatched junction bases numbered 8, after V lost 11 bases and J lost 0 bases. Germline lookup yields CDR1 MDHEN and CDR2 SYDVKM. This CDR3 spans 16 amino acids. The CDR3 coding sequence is TGTGCCGGCGGACTAGCGGGATCAAGCTCCTACAATGAGCAGTTCTTC. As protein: CAGGLAGSSSYNEQFF.

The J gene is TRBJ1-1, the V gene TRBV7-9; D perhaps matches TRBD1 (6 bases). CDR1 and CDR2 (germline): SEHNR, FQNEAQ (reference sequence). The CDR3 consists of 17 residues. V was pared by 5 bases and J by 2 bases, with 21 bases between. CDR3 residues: CASSPVEGELSNTEAFF. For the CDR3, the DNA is TGTGCCAGCAGCCCGGTCGAGGGGGAGTTGTCTAACACTGAAGCTTTCTTT.